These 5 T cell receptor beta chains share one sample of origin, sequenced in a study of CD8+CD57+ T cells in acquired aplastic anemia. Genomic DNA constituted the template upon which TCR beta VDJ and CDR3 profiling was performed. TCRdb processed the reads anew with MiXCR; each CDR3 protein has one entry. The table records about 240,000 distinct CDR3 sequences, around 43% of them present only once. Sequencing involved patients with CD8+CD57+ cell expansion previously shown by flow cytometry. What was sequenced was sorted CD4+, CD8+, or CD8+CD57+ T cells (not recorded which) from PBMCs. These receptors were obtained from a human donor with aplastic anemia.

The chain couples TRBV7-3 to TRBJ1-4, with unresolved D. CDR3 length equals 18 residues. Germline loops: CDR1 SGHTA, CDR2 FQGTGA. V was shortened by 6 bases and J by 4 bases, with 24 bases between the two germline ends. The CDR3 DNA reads TGTGCCAGCAGTTTCCGTTCCCTTATGGCAGATTTTAATGAAAAACTGTTTTTT. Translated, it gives CASSFRSLMADFNEKLFF.

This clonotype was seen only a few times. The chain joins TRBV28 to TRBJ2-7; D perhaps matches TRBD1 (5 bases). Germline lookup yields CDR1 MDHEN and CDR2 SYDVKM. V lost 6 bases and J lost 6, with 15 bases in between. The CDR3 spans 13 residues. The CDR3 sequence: CASSITGAAEQYF. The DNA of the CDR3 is TGTGCCAGCAGCATTACAGGTGCTGCCGAGCAGTACTTC.

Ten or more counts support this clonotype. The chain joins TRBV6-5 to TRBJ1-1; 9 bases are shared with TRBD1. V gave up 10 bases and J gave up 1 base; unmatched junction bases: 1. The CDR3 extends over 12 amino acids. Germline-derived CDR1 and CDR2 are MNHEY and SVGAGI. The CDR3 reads CATGQGNTEAFF. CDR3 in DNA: TGTGCCACGGGACAGGGGAACACTGAAGCTTTCTTT.

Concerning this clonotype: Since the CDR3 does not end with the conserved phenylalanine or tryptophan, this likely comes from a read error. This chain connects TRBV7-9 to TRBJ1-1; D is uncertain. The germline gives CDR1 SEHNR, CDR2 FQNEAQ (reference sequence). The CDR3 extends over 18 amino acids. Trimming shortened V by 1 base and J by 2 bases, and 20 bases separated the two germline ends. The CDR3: CASSLDLVTPIQNTEAFS. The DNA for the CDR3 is TGTGCCAGCAGCTTAGATCTAGTCACTCCAATCCAAAACACTGAAGCTTTCTCT.

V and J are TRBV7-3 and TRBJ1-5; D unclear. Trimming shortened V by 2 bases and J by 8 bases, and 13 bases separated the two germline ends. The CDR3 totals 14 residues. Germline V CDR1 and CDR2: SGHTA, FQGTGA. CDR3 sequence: CASSLYSEVKPQHF. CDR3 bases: TGTGCCAGCAGCTTATACAGCGAGGTTAAGCCCCAGCATTTT.